The clone carrying this T cell receptor (beta chain) was observed at least ten times. The data are from a study of tumor-infiltrating lymphocytes in oesophageal squamous cell carcinoma. TCRdb re-called the PCR reads with MiXCR, one entry per CDR3 protein. The profile covers 18,000 or so distinct CDR3 sequences, with about 45% appearing a single time and roughly 26% taken by the ten largest. The receptor was isolated from a male donor with esophageal squamous cell carcinoma. The sample taken for sequencing was esophageal tumor tissue.

In DNA, the CDR3 is TGTGCCAGCTCACCAGGACAGGACAATGAGCAGTTCTTC. Protein sequence: CASSPGQDNEQFF. The chain is built from TRBV18 and TRBJ2-1; 7 positions agree with TRBD1. CDR1 KGHSH and CDR2 LQKENI come from the germline V gene. The CDR3 is made up of 13 amino acids. With 2 bases clipped from V and 5 bases from J, the junction kept 0 bases outside the gene matches.